One and the same sample provided the 23 T cell receptor beta chains below, sequenced in a study of low-dose radiotherapy and immunotherapy resistance in tumors. The time point here: after trial treatment. Treatment specified: LDRT plus nivolumab, ipilimumab, low-dose cyclophosphamide and aspirin (RACIN trial). With TRAV- and TRBV-specific primers, first-strand cDNA was made, covering the alpha and beta chains. With a constant-region primer and a V-primer adapter, TCRs were subjected to 20 PCR cycles of amplification. TCRdb passed the reads through MiXCR, listing each CDR3 protein once. Among about 58,000 distinct CDR3 sequences listed, approximately 22% were seen once. The material was PBMCs, obtained after low-dose radiotherapy plus immunotherapy. These receptors were collected from a male donor with prostate cancer.

This clonotype appeared many times. DNA for the CDR3: TGTGCCAGCAGTTACCTTACGGGCTCTGGGGCCAACGTCCTGACTTTC. Translating it yields CASSYLTGSGANVLTF. V gene TRBV6-5 combines with J gene TRBJ2-6; no definite D call. In germline, CDR1 is MNHEY, CDR2 SVGAGI. The ends were cut back, 2 bases at V and 0 bases at J, with 8 bases in the middle. This CDR3 spans 16 amino acids.

This clonotype was recorded many times. The J gene is TRBJ2-3, the V gene TRBV12-3 or TRBV12-4; 7 bases line up with TRBD2. V trimming: 5 bases; J trimming: 1 base; junction bases outside the gene matches: 6. This CDR3 has 15 amino acids. CDR3 residues: CASSKGRERTDTQYF. The CDR3 DNA reads as TGTGCCAGCAGTAAAGGGCGGGAGCGCACAGATACGCAGTATTTT.

This clonotype was seen repeatedly, ten times or more. The chain carries TRBV27 and TRBJ2-1; 10 positions agree with TRBD1. The ends lost 6 bases at V and 11 bases at J; junction bases unmatched: 13. The germline V gene encodes CDR1 MNHEY and CDR2 SMNVEV (reference sequence). This CDR3 comprises 15 residues. CDR3 sequence: CASRPGQGVFLKQFF. The CDR3 coding sequence is TGTGCCAGCAGACCCGGACAGGGGGTATTTTTAAAGCAGTTCTTC.

As concerns this clonotype: Because the CDR3's place on the DNA is in doubt, the DNA is left out and the CDR3 is given as listed by TCRdb. The rearrangement joins TRBV24-1 to TRBJ2-2. The CDR3 length is 16 residues, termini included. Germline loops: CDR1 KGHDR, CDR2 SFDVKD. The CDR3 sequence: CATSDPSCGSRGAVFF.

As for this clonotype: A far larger clone differs by one base, so this is likely a read error. The rearrangement uses TRBV5-1 and TRBJ2-5, with D perhaps TRBD1 (7 bases). The CDR3 covers 16 residues. V lost 4 bases to trimming and J lost 5 bases, with 21 bases between them. The germline V gene encodes CDR1 SGHRS and CDR2 YFSETQ. This chain's CDR3 is CASSEGPQGEDETQYF. The CDR3 region has the DNA TGCGCCAGCAGCGAAGGTCCCCAGGGGGAGGATGAGACCCAGTACTTC.

This clonotype was detected ten times or more. The gene calls are TRBV20-1 and TRBJ1-2; 9 bases agree with TRBD1. V lost 0 bases, J lost 0 bases, and 8 bases stayed unmatched. This CDR3 has 17 amino acids. Germline assignment: CDR1 DFQATT and CDR2 SNEGSKA (reference sequence). In nucleotides, the CDR3 is TGCAGTGCTAGAGATAGGGGGACAGGGCGGTCTAACTATGGCTACACCTTC. Residues: CSARDRGTGRSNYGYTF.

The sample holds many counts of this clonotype. The chain combines TRBV7-8 with TRBJ1-2; possibly TRBD1 for D (5 bases). V was trimmed by 4 bases and J by 0 bases, leaving 12 bases between them. Germline assignment: CDR1 SGHVS and CDR2 FQNEAQ. This CDR3 comprises 15 residues. The CDR3, as DNA: TGTGCCAGCAGCTCGTTAGACAGAACTAACTATGGCTACACCTTC. Its translation: CASSSLDRTNYGYTF. Combining the CDR3 with reference TRBV7-8 and TRBJ1-2 gives the whole variable domain GAGVSQSPRYKVAKRGQDVALRCDPISGHVSLFWYQQALGQGPEFLTYFQNEAQLDKSGLPSDRFFAERPEGSVSTLKIQRTQQEDSAVYLCASSSLDRTNYGYTFGSGTRLTVV.

There are a few counts of this clonotype. This rearrangement joins TRBV7-8 to TRBJ1-5, with TRBD1 identical over 8 bases. This CDR3 has 16 residues. The germline CDR1 and CDR2 sequences are SGHVS and FQNEAQ. Unmatched junction bases numbered 6, after V lost 5 bases and J lost 0 bases. The CDR3 coding sequence is TGTGCCAGCAGCCCCGACAGGGGTTATAGCAATCAGCCCCAGCATTTT. Residues: CASSPDRGYSNQPQHF. The whole variable domain, remainder taken from reference TRBV7-8 and TRBJ1-5, is GAGVSQSPRYKVAKRGQDVALRCDPISGHVSLFWYQQALGQGPEFLTYFQNEAQLDKSGLPSDRFFAERPEGSVSTLKIQRTQQEDSAVYLCASSPDRGYSNQPQHFGDGTRLSIL.

This clonotype was counted ten times or more. V is TRBV5-1 and J is TRBJ1-2; 11 nucleotides match TRBD1. The V gene's germline CDR1 is SGHRS and CDR2 YFSETQ. The CDR3 spans 18 residues. The trim removed 3 bases at V and 8 bases at J, leaving 18 bases unmatched. The CDR3 DNA sequence: TGCGCCAGCAGCTCCGGACAGGGGGCGCAAAGATGGGGATTGGGCTACACCTTC. It translates to CASSSGQGAQRWGLGYTF.

This clonotype has ten or more counts. The V and J genes are TRBV5-1 and TRBJ1-1, with a weak D call TRBD1 (6 bases). CDR1 and CDR2 from the germline V gene are SGHRS and YFSETQ. This CDR3 region has 14 residues. V was trimmed by 3 bases and J by 0 bases, leaving 9 bases between them. As DNA, the CDR3 is TGCGCCAGCAGCTACAGGGAAATGAACACTGAAGCTTTCTTT. Translation gives CASSYREMNTEAFF.

The chain joins TRBV4-3 to TRBJ1-6, with D perhaps matching TRBD1 (5 bases). Trimming left V 1 base short and J 5 bases short, with 12 bases between. Germline-derived CDR1 and CDR2 are LGHNA and YSLEER. The CDR3 sequence is 16 residues long. The CDR3 loop reads CASSQGGALHNSPLHF. The CDR3 DNA reads as TGCGCCAGCAGCCAAGGCGGGGCCCTACATAATTCACCCCTCCACTTT.

The table lists this clonotype with many counts. This sequence joins TRBV4-1 and TRBJ2-7; 7 nucleotides line up with TRBD2. Germline assignment: CDR1 MGHRA and CDR2 YSYEKL. The CDR3 loop spans 16 amino acids. Trimming cost V 2 bases and J 0 bases; bases outside gene matches: 7. The CDR3 spells CASSQRGAGVSYEQYF. The CDR3 DNA sequence: TGCGCCAGCAGCCAAAGAGGTGCGGGAGTCTCCTACGAGCAGTACTTC.

This chain connects TRBV12-3 or TRBV12-4 to TRBJ2-3, with D unresolved. The CDR3 is 18 residues long. V lost 6 bases, J lost 0 bases, and 22 bases lay in between. This chain's CDR3 is CASRDRHKAKTSTDTQYF. The CDR3 coding sequence is TGTGCCAGCAGAGACCGACACAAGGCAAAAACTAGCACAGATACGCAGTATTTT.

Many counts were recorded for this clonotype. This chain uses TRBV4-3 with TRBJ2-2; 7 bases map to TRBD2. This CDR3 contains 17 residues. V lost 0 bases to trimming and J lost 4 bases; unmatched junction nucleotides: 8. The germline V gene has CDR1 LGHNA and CDR2 YSLEER. Here the CDR3 DNA reads TGCGCCAGCAGCCAAGATCGAGGCGGGGGTGCCACCGGGGAGCTGTTTTTT. Residues: CASSQDRGGGATGELFF.

This CDR3 is CASRGLAGGNYNEQFF. The CDR3 DNA follows: TGTGCCAGCAGGGGACTAGCGGGAGGGAATTACAATGAGCAGTTCTTC. The chain uses TRBV2 and TRBJ2-1, with 16 bases matching TRBD2. Germline CDR1 reads SNHLY; CDR2 reads FYNNEI. The CDR3 totals 16 residues. V shed 6 bases and J 4 bases; nucleotides not matched to a gene: 3.

This clonotype was observed a handful of times. The rearrangement joins TRBV27 to TRBJ2-2; tentative D call: TRBD2 (5 bases). Trimming took 3 bases from V and 3 from J, leaving 8 bases between them. The CDR3 is 14 amino acids. Germline-derived CDR1 and CDR2 are MNHEY and SMNVEV (reference sequence). The CDR3 DNA reads as TGTGCCAGCAGTTTGAGGGATCACACCGGGGAGCTGTTTTTT. As protein: CASSLRDHTGELFF.

The chain links TRBV20-1 to TRBJ2-5; tentative D call: TRBD1 (5 bases). In germline, CDR1 is DFQATT, CDR2 SNEGSKA (reference sequence). This CDR3 contains 11 residues. V lost 4 bases and J 5 bases, leaving 8 bases between the germline ends. The CDR3 coding sequence is TGCAGTGCTACGAAGGGGGAGACCCAGTACTTC. It codes for CSATKGETQYF.

This clonotype has at least ten counts. The rearrangement uses TRBV29-1 and TRBJ2-5, with a weak D call TRBD2 (6 bases). The CDR3 is 15 residues long. V was pared by 1 base and J by 5 bases, with 17 bases between. The germline V gene has CDR1 SQVTM and CDR2 ANQGSEA. Written as DNA, the CDR3 is TGCAGCGTTGAAGGGGTGGGAGGCCCGGGCGAGACCCAGTACTTC. Translated, it gives CSVEGVGGPGETQYF.

This clonotype was seen ten or more times. The CDR3 here is CASSFGTGGTTEAFF. The CDR3 nucleotides are TGTGCCAGCAGCTTCGGGACAGGGGGCACCACTGAAGCTTTCTTT. This chain connects TRBV7-9 to TRBJ1-1; 12 nucleotides line up with TRBD1. This CDR3 is built from 15 residues. The germline gives CDR1 SEHNR, CDR2 FQNEAQ (reference sequence). The V segment lost 3 bases and the J segment 4 bases; nucleotides outside the gene matches: 3.

This clonotype came up many times. The chain uses TRBV19 and TRBJ2-1, with D perhaps TRBD1 (5 bases). Trimming removed 7 bases from V and 5 bases from J, with 18 bases in between. This CDR3 has 15 amino acids. The germline V gene encodes CDR1 LNHDA and CDR2 SQIVND (reference sequence). The CDR3 spells CASTPPGQSNNEQFF. In nucleotides, the CDR3 is TGTGCCAGTACCCCCCCAGGGCAGTCCAACAATGAGCAGTTCTTC.

This clonotype was recorded at least ten times. One end of the junction is discordant with germline, which a read error may explain. The V and J genes are TRBV7-7 and TRBJ2-1, with 8 bases matching TRBD1. The CDR3 is 16 amino acids. Germline CDR1 SSHAT, CDR2 FNYEAQ (reference sequence). The CDR3 region is CASSTRTGHSYNEQFF. DNA for the CDR3: TGTGCTAGCAGCACCCGGACAGGGCACTCCTACAATGAGCAGTTCTTC.

This clonotype showed up many times. V usage is TRBV20-1 and J usage is TRBJ2-4; no reliable D call. Between the trimmed V and J ends, which lost 0 bases and 0 bases, there was a span of 12 bases. The CDR3 totals 16 residues. The germline CDR1 and CDR2 sequences are DFQATT and SNEGSKA (reference sequence). The CDR3 sequence: CSARDDVALAKNIQYF. Written as DNA, the CDR3 is TGCAGTGCTAGAGACGACGTGGCACTAGCCAAAAACATTCAGTACTTC.

This clonotype was recorded many times. The V and J genes are TRBV12-3 or TRBV12-4 and TRBJ1-1, with 9 bases matching TRBD1. Unmatched junction bases numbered 12, after V lost 6 bases and J lost 4 bases. The CDR3 runs 16 residues. The DNA of the CDR3 is TGTGCCAGCAGCCCACTCTCGGGGACAGGGACCACTGAAGCTTTCTTT. Encoded protein: CASSPLSGTGTTEAFF.